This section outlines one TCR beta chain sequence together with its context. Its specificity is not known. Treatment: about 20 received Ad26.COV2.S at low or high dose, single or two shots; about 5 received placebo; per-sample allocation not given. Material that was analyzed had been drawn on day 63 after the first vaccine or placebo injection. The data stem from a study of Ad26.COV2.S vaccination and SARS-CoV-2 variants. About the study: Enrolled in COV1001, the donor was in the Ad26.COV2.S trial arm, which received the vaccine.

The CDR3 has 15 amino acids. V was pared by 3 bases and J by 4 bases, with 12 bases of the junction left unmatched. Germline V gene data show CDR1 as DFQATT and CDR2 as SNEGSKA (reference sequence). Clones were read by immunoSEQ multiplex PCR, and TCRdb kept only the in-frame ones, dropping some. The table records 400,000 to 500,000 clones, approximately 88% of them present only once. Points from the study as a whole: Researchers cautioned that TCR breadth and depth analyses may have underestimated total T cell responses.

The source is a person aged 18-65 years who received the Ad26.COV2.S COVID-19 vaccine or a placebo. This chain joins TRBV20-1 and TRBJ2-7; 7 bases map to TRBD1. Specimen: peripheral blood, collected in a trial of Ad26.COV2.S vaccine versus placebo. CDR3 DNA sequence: TGCAGTGCTAGTCTGGGGGTAGGGGGCGGGTACGAGCAGTACTTC. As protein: CSASLGVGGGYEQYF.